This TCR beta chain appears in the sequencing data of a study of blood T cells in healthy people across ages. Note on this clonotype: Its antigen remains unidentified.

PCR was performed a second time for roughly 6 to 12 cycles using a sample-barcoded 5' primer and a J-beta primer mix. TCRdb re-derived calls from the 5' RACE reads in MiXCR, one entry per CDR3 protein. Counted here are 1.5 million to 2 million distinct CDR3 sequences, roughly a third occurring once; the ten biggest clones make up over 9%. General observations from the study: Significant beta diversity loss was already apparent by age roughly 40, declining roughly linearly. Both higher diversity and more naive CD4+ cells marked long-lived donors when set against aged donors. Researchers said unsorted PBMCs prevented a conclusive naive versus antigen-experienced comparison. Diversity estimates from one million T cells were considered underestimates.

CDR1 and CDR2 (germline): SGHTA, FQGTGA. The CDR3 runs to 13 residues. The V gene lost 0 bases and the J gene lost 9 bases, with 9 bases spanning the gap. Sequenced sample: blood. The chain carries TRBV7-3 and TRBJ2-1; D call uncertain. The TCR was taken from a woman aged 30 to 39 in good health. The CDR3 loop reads CASSLTSGVEQFF. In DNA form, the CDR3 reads TGTGCCAGCAGCTTAACGTCTGGGGTTGAGCAGTTCTTC.